These T cell receptor beta chains were read from a single sample in a study of T cells after yellow fever vaccination. MiXCR, applied by TCRdb to the 5' RACE reads, yields one record per CDR3 protein. The sample lists 250,000 or so distinct CDR3 sequences; 5.5% to 8.5% were seen once. Source: CD4+ T cells sorted from PBMCs, taken on the day of the yellow fever booster vaccination. Receptors originate from a man younger than 40 who received the YFV17D yellow fever vaccine. The CDR3 runs from the conserved cysteine through the conserved F or W. D genes are given only for firm matches. Only some rows state a clone size, as once, few, many or a class for expanded clones.

V gene: TRBV9
J gene: TRBJ2-1
D gene: TRBD2
clone size: few
CDR3 protein: CASSLRLAGEQFF
CDR3 DNA: TGTGCCAGCAGCTTAAGACTAGCGGGAGAGCAGTTCTTC

V gene: TRBV20-1
J gene: TRBJ2-5
D gene: TRBD2
clone size: many
CDR3 protein: CSASQPSDGGETQYF
CDR3 DNA: TGCAGTGCTAGTCAACCATCGGACGGGGGGGAGACCCAGTACTTC

V gene: TRBV10-1
J gene: TRBJ1-1
D gene: TRBD1
clone size: few
CDR3 protein: CASSEDQGEDTEAFF
CDR3 DNA: TGCGCCAGCAGTGAGGATCAGGGGGAGGACACTGAAGCTTTCTTT

V gene: TRBV7-2
J gene: TRBJ2-3
D gene: TRBD1
clone size: NA
CDR3 protein: CASSLGGRGRADTQYF
CDR3 DNA: TGTGCCAGCAGCTTAGGGGGCAGGGGGCGCGCAGATACGCAGTATTTT

V gene: TRBV5-1
J gene: TRBJ1-1
D gene: NA
clone size: NA
CDR3 protein: CASSLEGIGTEAFF
CDR3 DNA: TGCGCCAGCAGCTTGGAGGGCATAGGCACTGAAGCTTTCTTT

V gene: TRBV5-1
J gene: TRBJ2-7
D gene: TRBD2
clone size: NA
CDR3 protein: CASSQGLAGHAAEQYF
CDR3 DNA: TGCGCCAGCAGCCAGGGACTAGCGGGTCATGCCGCCGAGCAGTACTTC

V gene: TRBV2
J gene: TRBJ2-2
D gene: NA
clone size: many
CDR3 protein: CASSVRVGTGELFF
CDR3 DNA: TGTGCCAGCAGTGTTAGGGTCGGCACCGGGGAGCTGTTTTTT

V gene: TRBV19
J gene: TRBJ2-5
D gene: TRBD2
clone size: NA
CDR3 protein: CASAPSGRGETQYF
CDR3 DNA: TGTGCCAGCGCGCCTAGCGGGAGAGGAGAGACCCAGTACTTC

V gene: TRBV20-1
J gene: TRBJ2-7
D gene: TRBD2
clone size: few
CDR3 protein: CSASLAGGPGDEQYF
CDR3 DNA: TGCAGTGCTAGCCTTGCGGGAGGGCCGGGGGACGAGCAGTACTTC

V gene: TRBV5-1
J gene: TRBJ2-3
D gene: NA
clone size: many
CDR3 protein: CASSPEDFSTDTQYF
CDR3 DNA: TGCGCCAGCAGTCCTGAGGACTTCAGCACAGATACGCAGTATTTT

V gene: TRBV21-1
J gene: TRBJ2-7
D gene: NA
clone size: NA
CDR3 protein: CARLLLPGGRRQYF
CDR3 DNA: TGTGCCAGGCTTCTGTTACCCGGGGGGAGGCGGCAGTACTTC

V gene: TRBV21-1
J gene: TRBJ1-6
D gene: NA
clone size: few
CDR3 protein: CASSKKGGTGDPLDSPLHF
CDR3 DNA: TGTGCCAGCAGCAAAAAGGGGGGGACAGGGGACCCCTTGGATTCACCCCTCCACTTT

V gene: TRBV5-4
J gene: TRBJ1-4
D gene: TRBD1
clone size: NA
CDR3 protein: CASSFTTGANEKLFF
CDR3 DNA: TGTGCCAGCAGCTTCACGACAGGGGCTAATGAAAAACTGTTTTTT

V gene: TRBV9
J gene: TRBJ2-2
D gene: NA
clone size: few
CDR3 protein: CASSVAGSGIGELFF
CDR3 DNA: TGTGCCAGCAGCGTAGCTGGGAGTGGAATCGGGGAGCTGTTTTTT

V gene: TRBV15
J gene: TRBJ2-7
D gene: NA
clone size: NA
CDR3 protein: CATSRAGYEQYF
CDR3 DNA: TGTGCCACCAGCAGAGCCGGGTACGAGCAGTACTTC

V gene: TRBV6-1
J gene: TRBJ2-5
D gene: TRBD2
clone size: NA
CDR3 protein: CASSREGGGETQYF
CDR3 DNA: TGTGCCAGCAGTCGGGAGGGGGGGGGAGAGACCCAGTACTTC

V gene: TRBV7-4
J gene: TRBJ2-7
D gene: NA
clone size: many
CDR3 protein: CASSFETGQYF
CDR3 DNA: TGTGCCAGCAGCTTTGAAACCGGGCAGTACTTC

V gene: TRBV9
J gene: TRBJ2-3
D gene: TRBD2
clone size: many
CDR3 protein: CASTRTSGSTDTQYF
CDR3 DNA: TGTGCCAGCACCAGAACTAGCGGGAGTACAGATACGCAGTATTTT

V gene: TRBV5-6
J gene: TRBJ1-5
D gene: NA
clone size: NA
CDR3 protein: CASSPGPFSHQPQHF
CDR3 DNA: TGTGCCAGCAGCCCAGGACCCTTCTCCCATCAGCCCCAGCATTTT

V gene: TRBV6-5
J gene: TRBJ2-3
D gene: NA
clone size: many
CDR3 protein: CASFQRDTQYF
CDR3 DNA: TGTGCCAGCTTCCAAAGGGATACGCAGTATTTT

V gene: TRBV4-3
J gene: TRBJ1-1
D gene: TRBD1
clone size: many
CDR3 protein: CASSQGTGGNTEAFF
CDR3 DNA: TGCGCCAGCAGCCAAGGGACAGGGGGAAACACTGAAGCTTTCTTT

V gene: TRBV20-1
J gene: TRBJ1-5
D gene: NA
clone size: NA
CDR3 protein: CSARAGWRQPQHF
CDR3 DNA: TGCAGTGCTAGAGCGGGGTGGAGACAGCCCCAGCATTTT

V gene: TRBV7-2
J gene: TRBJ2-7
D gene: TRBD2
clone size: many
CDR3 protein: CASSLAGTSGSYEQYF
CDR3 DNA: TGTGCCAGCAGCTTAGCCGGGACTAGCGGCTCCTACGAGCAGTACTTC

V gene: TRBV3-1
J gene: TRBJ2-2
D gene: NA
clone size: few
CDR3 protein: CASSQFGNTGELFF
CDR3 DNA: TGTGCCAGCAGCCAATTTGGCAACACCGGGGAGCTGTTTTTT

V gene: TRBV9
J gene: TRBJ2-1
D gene: TRBD2
clone size: few
CDR3 protein: CASSVEAGGPNEQFF
CDR3 DNA: TGTGCCAGCAGCGTAGAAGCGGGAGGGCCCAATGAGCAGTTCTTC

V gene: TRBV3-1
J gene: TRBJ1-2
D gene: NA
clone size: few
CDR3 protein: CASTSSGGMGYTF
CDR3 DNA: TGTGCCAGCACCTCTTCGGGGGGCATGGGCTACACCTTC

V gene: TRBV5-4
J gene: TRBJ2-3
D gene: TRBD2
clone size: many
CDR3 protein: CASSDGLAFPDTQYF
CDR3 DNA: TGTGCCAGCAGTGACGGACTAGCGTTCCCAGATACGCAGTATTTT

V gene: TRBV28
J gene: TRBJ2-7
D gene: NA
clone size: few
CDR3 protein: CASSPMVGQGPYEQYF
CDR3 DNA: TGTGCCAGCAGTCCTATGGTTGGGCAGGGGCCCTACGAGCAGTACTTC

V gene: TRBV5-1
J gene: TRBJ2-7
D gene: NA
clone size: many
CDR3 protein: CASSGGLGEQYF
CDR3 DNA: TGCGCCAGCAGCGGCGGCCTAGGGGAGCAGTACTTC

V gene: TRBV5-6
J gene: TRBJ2-3
D gene: TRBD2
clone size: NA
CDR3 protein: CASRGLATTDTQYF
CDR3 DNA: TGTGCCAGCAGAGGACTAGCGACAACAGATACGCAGTATTTT

V gene: TRBV7-2
J gene: TRBJ2-2
D gene: NA
clone size: NA
CDR3 protein: CASSLTQPNTGELFF
CDR3 DNA: TGTGCCAGCAGCTTAACACAGCCGAACACCGGGGAGCTGTTTTTT

V gene: TRBV7-2
J gene: TRBJ2-3
D gene: TRBD2
clone size: many
CDR3 protein: CASSRLAGGGTDTQYF
CDR3 DNA: TGTGCCAGCAGCCGACTAGCGGGAGGGGGCACAGATACGCAGTATTTT

V gene: TRBV20-1
J gene: TRBJ1-5
D gene: NA
clone size: many
CDR3 protein: CSAQGLRNQPQHF
CDR3 DNA: TGCAGTGCCCAGGGGCTACGGAATCAGCCCCAGCATTTT